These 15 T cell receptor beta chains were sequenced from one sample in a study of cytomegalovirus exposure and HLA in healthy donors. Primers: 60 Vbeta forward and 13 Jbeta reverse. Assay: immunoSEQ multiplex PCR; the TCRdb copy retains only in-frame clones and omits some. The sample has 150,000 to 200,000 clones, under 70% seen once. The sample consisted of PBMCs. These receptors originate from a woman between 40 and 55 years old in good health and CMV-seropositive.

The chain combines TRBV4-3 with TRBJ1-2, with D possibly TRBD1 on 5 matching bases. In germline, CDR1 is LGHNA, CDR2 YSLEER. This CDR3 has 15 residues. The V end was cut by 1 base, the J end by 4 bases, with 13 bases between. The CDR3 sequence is CASSQGPIDSYGYTF. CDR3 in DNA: TGCGCCAGCAGCCAAGGCCCGATTGACAGCTATGGCTACACCTTC.

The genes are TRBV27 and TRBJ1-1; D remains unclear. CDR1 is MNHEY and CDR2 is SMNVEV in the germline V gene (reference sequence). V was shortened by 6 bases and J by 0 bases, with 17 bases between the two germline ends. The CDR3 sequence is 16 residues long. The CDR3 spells CASRPRTNSMNTEAFF. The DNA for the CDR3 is TGTGCCAGCAGGCCTCGAACCAACTCTATGAACACTGAAGCTTTCTTT.

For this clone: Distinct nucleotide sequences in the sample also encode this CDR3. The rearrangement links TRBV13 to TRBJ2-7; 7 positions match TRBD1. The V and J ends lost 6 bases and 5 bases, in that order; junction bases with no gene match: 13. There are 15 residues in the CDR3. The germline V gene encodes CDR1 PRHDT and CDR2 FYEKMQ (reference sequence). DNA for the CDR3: TGTGCCAGCAGGCCTGGTGAGGGGGCGATGGACGAGCAGTACTTC. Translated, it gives CASRPGEGAMDEQYF.

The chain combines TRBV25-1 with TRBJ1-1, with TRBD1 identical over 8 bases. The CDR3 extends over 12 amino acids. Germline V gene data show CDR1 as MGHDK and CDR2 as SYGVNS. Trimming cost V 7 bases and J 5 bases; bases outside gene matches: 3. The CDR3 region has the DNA TGTGCCAGCAATAACAGGGGGACTGAAGCTTTCTTT. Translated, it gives CASNNRGTEAFF.

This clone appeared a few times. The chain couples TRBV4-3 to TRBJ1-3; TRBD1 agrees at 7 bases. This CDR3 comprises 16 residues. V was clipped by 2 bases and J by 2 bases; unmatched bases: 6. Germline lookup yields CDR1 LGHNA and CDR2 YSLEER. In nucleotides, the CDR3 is TGCGCCAGCAGCCAAACCGGGACAGCAGCTGGAAACACCATATATTTT. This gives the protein CASSQTGTAAGNTIYF.

CDR3 DNA sequence: TGCGCCAGCAGCTTGAGGACAGATTCTAATGAAAAACTGTTTTTT. The encoded protein is CASSLRTDSNEKLFF. The rearrangement uses TRBV5-1 and TRBJ1-4; a possible D gene is TRBD1 (6 bases). The CDR3 runs 15 residues. Germline CDR1 and CDR2: SGHRS and YFSETQ. V gave up 1 base and J gave up 3 bases, with 10 bases separating them. The entire variable domain, with the rest obtained from reference TRBV5-1 and TRBJ1-4, is as follows: KAGVTQTPRYLIKTRGQQVTLSCSPISGHRSVSWYQQTPGQGLQFLFEYFSETQRNKGNFPGRFSGRQFSNSRSEMNVSTLELGDSALYLCASSLRTDSNEKLFFGSGTQLSVL.

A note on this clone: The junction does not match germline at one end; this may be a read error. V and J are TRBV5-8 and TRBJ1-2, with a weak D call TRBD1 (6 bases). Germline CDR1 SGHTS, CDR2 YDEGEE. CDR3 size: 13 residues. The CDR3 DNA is TGTGCCAGCAGCTTGATACAGGGCGCTGGCTACCCCTTC. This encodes CASSLIQGAGYPF.

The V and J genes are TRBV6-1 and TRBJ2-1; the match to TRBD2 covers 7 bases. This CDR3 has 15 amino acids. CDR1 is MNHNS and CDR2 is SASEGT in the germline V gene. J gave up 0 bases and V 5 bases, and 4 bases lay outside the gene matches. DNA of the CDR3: TGTGCCAGCAGTCCTAGCGGAAGCTCCTACAATGAGCAGTTCTTC. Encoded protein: CASSPSGSSYNEQFF.

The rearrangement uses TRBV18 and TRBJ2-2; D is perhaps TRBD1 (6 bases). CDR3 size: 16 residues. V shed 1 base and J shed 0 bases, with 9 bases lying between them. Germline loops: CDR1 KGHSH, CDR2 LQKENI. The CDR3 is CASSPRTGSNTGELFF. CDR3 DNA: TGTGCCAGCTCACCACGAACAGGGTCGAACACCGGGGAGCTGTTTTTT.

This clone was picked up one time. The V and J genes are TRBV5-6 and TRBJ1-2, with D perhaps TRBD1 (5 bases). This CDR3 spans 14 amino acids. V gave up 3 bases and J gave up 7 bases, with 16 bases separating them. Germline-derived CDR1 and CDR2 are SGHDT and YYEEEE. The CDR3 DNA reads TGTGCCAGCAGCTGGGGGGACCCGGCTGGTGGCTACACCTTC. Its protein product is CASSWGDPAGGYTF. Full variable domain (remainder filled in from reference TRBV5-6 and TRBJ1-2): DAGVTQSPTHLIKTRGQQVTLRCSPKSGHDTVSWYQQALGQGPQFIFQYYEEEERQRGNFPDRFSGHQFPNYSSELNVNALLLGDSALYLCASSWGDPAGGYTFGSGTRLTVV.

CDR3 nucleotides: TGTGCCAGCAAGGCGCCCCTTCGGGCTGAAGCTTTCTTT. Translation: CASKAPLRAEAFF. V is TRBV28 and J is TRBJ1-1; D is unresolved. CDR1 and CDR2 from the germline V gene are MDHEN and SYDVKM. CDR3 length: 13 amino acids. Trimming left V 7 bases short and J 6 bases short, with 15 bases between.

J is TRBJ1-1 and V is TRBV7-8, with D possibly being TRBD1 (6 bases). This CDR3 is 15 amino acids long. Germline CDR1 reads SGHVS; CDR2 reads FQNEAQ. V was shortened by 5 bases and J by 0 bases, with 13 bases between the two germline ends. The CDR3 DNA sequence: TGTGCCAGCAGCAAAAGACAGGCCCTGAACACTGAAGCTTTCTTT. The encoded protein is CASSKRQALNTEAFF.

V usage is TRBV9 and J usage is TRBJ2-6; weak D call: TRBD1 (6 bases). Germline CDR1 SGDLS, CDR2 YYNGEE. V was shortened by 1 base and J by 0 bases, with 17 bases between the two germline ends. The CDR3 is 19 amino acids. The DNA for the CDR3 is TGTGCCAGCAGCGTAAACACTCTGGACAGTAGCTCTGGGGCCAACGTCCTGACTTTC. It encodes CASSVNTLDSSSGANVLTF.

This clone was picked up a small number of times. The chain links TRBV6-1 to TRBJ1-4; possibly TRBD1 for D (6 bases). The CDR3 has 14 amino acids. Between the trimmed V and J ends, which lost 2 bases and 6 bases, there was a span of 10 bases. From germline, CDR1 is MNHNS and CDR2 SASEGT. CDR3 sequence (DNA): TGTGCCAGCAGTGAAACAGGGAGCTATGAAAAACTGTTTTTT. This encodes CASSETGSYEKLFF.

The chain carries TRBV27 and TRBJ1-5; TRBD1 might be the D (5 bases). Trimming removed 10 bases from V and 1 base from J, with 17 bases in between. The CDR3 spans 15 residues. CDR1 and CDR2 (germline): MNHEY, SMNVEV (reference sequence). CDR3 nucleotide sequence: TGTGCCACCAGACCCCCAGGGTGGAGCAATCAGCCCCAGCATTTT. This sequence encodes CATRPPGWSNQPQHF.